This T cell receptor (beta chain) is drawn from a study of blood T cells in healthy people across ages. Using a J-beta primer mix together with a sample-barcoded 5' primer, a second PCR was run for about 6 to 11 cycles. Tags on each cDNA molecule came from a template-switch adaptor with 12 random nucleotides. One entry per CDR3 protein, called by TCRdb with MiXCR from the 5' RACE reads. Of around 1.5 million distinct CDR3 sequences listed, around 35% are singletons. V gave up 3 bases and J gave up 5 bases; unmatched junction bases: 2. Germline-derived CDR1 and CDR2 are DFQATT and SNEGSKA (reference sequence). This CDR3 is 12 amino acids long.

Material for sequencing was blood. The chain employs TRBV20-1 and TRBJ2-3; TRBD2 matches 7 bases. The source is a woman in her thirties in good health. In DNA form, the CDR3 reads TGCAGTGCTAGCCAGCGGGGAGATACGCAGTATTTT. Encoded protein: CSASQRGDTQYF.